This TCR beta chain is from a study of cytomegalovirus exposure and HLA in healthy donors (dated by TCRdb to the late 2010s). As for the study more broadly: According to a later analysis, the 120 or so validation repertoires were produced on the same platform as the 666 repertoires of the first cohort. The study was designed to test whether signatures of past pathogen exposure could be identified by cataloging public T cell receptors. Along with the approximately 650-subject first cohort, a separate validation cohort of over a hundred different subjects was used. High-throughput TCR immunosequencing, statistical association of individual TCRs with disease status, and machine learning were combined to predict cytomegalovirus infection status. Here is what the overall study found, with its caveats: While some public TCRs were present in many individuals, most TCR sequences turned up only very rarely across donors. In both the original and validation cohorts, the classifier was reported to diagnose cytomegalovirus status with high specificity and sensitivity. The authors suggested that the approach could potentially be generalized to other disease states and immunological phenotypes. In a later analysis, TCRs clustered in the first cohort were found to also tend to co-occur in the roughly 130 validation repertoires, with over 90% of cluster scores above 0. The validation cohort had no HLA typing available for a later analysis, so co-occurrence within that cohort was assessed over all 110 or so repertoires. The study listed approximately 150 TCR beta chains as associated with cytomegalovirus. In vitro tests confirmed that a few of the cytomegalovirus-associated TCR beta chains recognize cytomegalovirus antigens.

As concerns this clone: Its antigen remains undetermined. One base away there is no much larger clone; base qualities are not given.

V trim: 3 bases; J trim: 12 bases; unmatched bases: 8. CDR1 SNHLY and CDR2 FYNNEI were looked up in the germline V gene. From its cysteine to its phenylalanine, the CDR3 spans 12 amino acids. Of the read, only the CDR3 DNA is kept; its 36 bases are in frame from base 1. The donors belonged to the validation cohort of about 120 subjects, which was separate from the approximately 700-subject first cohort. Library generation was performed with the immunoSEQ multiplex PCR assay. The authors' pipeline ran thus. A statistical classification framework was built to diagnose cytomegalovirus status from the catalog of TCR beta chain sequences. TCRdb obtained this table from immuneACCESS and retained in-frame rearrangements with V and J assigned. These tables miss some clones; where compared with another copy, unresolved V genes account for less than half of the shortfall, and the remainder is unexplained. The V and J calls and clone size come from that table; D and trimming were worked out from the DNA. The sample records around 300,000 clones, approximately 87% of which are singletons. Together, the top ten hold about 0.85% of the sample.

Sequencing was done on a sample of PBMCs. This receptor was identified in a woman aged 18-29 years in good health and CMV-seronegative. The V and J segments used are TRBV2 and TRBJ2-7; TRBD1 agrees with 7 junctional bases. The CDR3 reads CASSDPWAGGYF. In nucleotide form, the sequence is TGTGCCAGCAGTGACCCATGGGCAGGGGGGTACTTC.